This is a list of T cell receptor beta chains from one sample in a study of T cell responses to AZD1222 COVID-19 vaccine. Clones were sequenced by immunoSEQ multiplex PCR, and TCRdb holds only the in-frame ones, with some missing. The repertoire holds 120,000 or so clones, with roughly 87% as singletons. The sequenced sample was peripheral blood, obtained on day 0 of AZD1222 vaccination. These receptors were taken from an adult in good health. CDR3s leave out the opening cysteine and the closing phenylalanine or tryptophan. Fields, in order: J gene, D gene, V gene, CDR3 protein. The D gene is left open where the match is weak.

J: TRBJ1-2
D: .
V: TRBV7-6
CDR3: ASSPRGRIGYT

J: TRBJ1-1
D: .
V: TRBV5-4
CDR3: ASRPEQTNLNTEAF

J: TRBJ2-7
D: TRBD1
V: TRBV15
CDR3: ATSRDSQGNEQY

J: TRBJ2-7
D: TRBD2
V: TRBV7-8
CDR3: ASSLAVAGAPTYEQY

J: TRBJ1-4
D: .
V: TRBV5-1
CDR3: ASSWAANEKLF

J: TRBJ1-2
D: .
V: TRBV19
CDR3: ASSPDGRYGYT

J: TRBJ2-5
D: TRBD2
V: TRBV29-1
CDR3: SGGASGDYQETQY

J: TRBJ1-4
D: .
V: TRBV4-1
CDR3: ASSHLGQKDEKLF

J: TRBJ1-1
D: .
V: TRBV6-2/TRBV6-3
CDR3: ASSLWTANTEAF

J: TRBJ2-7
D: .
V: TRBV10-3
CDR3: AISQSPGHLSYEQY

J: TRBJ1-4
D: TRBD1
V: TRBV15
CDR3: ATSRGDRGNEKLF

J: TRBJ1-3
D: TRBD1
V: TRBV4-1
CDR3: ASAPRGREAGNTIY

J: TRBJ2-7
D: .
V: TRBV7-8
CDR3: ASSSGTQSSYEQY

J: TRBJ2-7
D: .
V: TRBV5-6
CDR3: ASSLAFSYEQY

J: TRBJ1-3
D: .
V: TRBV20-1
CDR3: SARAGNTIY

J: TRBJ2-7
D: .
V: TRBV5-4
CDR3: ASSPVGAGYEQY

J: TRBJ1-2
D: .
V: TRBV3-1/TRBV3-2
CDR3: ASSQEPFYGYT

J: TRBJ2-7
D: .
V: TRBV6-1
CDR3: ASSDSTPSYEQY

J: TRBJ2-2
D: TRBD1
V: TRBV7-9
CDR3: ASSLRGGQGVDTGELF

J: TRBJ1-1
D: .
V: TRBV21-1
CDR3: ASSNEGKAEAF

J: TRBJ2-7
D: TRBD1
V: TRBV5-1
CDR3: ASRLSRDRGTFDAYEQY

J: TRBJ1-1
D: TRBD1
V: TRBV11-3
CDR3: ASSLPGGEAF

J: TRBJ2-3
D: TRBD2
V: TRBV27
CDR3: ASSLTSGRYTDTQY

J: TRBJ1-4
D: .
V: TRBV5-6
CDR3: ASSQGRGNEKLF

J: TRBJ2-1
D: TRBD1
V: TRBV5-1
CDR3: ASSLGQGYNEQF

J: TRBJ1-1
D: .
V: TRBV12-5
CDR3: ASGLAVNTEAF

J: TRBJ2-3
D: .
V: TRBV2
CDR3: ASKEVRTSTDTQY

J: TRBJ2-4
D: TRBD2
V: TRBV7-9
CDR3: ASSPEPGGKLNIQY

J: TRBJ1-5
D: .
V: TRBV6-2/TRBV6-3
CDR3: ASSRPSLDSNQPQH

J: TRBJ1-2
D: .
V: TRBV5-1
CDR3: ASSWGFTRYT

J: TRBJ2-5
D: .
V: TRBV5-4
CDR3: VLGSAIQETQY

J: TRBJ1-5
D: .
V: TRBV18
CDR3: ASSPRGAWRNQPQH

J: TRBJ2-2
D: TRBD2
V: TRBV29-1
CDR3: SVPGTSGAAGELF

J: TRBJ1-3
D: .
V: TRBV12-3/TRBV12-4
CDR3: ASGYSAGNTIY

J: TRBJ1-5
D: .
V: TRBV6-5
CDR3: ASSLIKIQRGQPQH

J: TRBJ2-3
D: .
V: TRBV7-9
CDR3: ASSQTRSEFPRTDTQY

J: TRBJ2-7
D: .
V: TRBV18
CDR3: ASSPDALYEQY

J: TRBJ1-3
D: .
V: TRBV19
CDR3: ASSGSGNTIY

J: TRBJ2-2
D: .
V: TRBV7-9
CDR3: ASRSGNTGELF

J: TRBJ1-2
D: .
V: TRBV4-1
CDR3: ASSQDKGGYGYT

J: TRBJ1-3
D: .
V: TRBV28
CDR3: ASSPSAISGNTIY

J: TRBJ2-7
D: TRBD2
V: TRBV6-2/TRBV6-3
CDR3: ASSYSWTSGGPYEQY

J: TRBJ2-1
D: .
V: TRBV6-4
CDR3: ASSRTGTGIYNEQF

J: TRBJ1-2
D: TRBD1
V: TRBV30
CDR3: AWRDGQAGGYT

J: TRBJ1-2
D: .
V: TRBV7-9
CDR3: ASSKTERHGYT

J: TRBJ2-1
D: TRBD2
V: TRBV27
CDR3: ASSPSGTSEYNEQF

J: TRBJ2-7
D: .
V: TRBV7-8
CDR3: ASSFFGQTYEQY

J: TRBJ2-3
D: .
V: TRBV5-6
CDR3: ASSLGQNTDTQY

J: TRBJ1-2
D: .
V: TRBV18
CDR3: ASSPPGRDHGYT

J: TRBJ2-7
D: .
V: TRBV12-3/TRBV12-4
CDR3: ASSLDGAYEQY

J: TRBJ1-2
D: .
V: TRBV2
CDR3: ASSVQGDYGYT

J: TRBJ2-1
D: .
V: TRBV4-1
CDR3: ASSQAGDNNEQF

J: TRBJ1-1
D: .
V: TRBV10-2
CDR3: ASSVTLNTEAF

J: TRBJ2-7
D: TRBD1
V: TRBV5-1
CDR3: ASSRQGTYEQY